This TCR beta chain was obtained from a study of shared clonotypes between healthy human individuals. Background on the study: Aged between 18 and 49, the donors were a couple of women and a few men. Study-level results: Memory subsets had estimated richness that was generally smaller than that of naive subsets.

Genomic DNA per cell subset filled all wells of several immunoSEQ plates. TCRdb's copy holds only in-frame clones and misses some; the assay was immunoSEQ multiplex PCR. The table includes 550,000 to 600,000 clones, roughly 98% detected once. The naive CD8 population came from CD45RO-negative cells selected for CCR7, without terminally differentiated effector memory CD45RA+ cells. As concerns this clone: Antigen specificity is unknown.

This CDR3 is 13 amino acids long. Germline V CDR1 and CDR2: SGHVS, FNYEAQ. Between the trimmed V and J ends, which lost 5 bases and 4 bases, there was a span of 8 bases. The genes are TRBV7-6 and TRBJ2-2; D gene ambiguous. The sequenced sample was naive CD8+ T cells sorted from blood. This TCR derives from a young man in good health. In DNA form, the CDR3 reads TGTGCCAGCAGCAAAAGTGGCACCGGGGAGCTGTTTTTT. Protein: CASSKSGTGELFF.